Shown below are 32 T cell receptor beta chains from a single sample sequenced in a study of cytomegalovirus exposure and HLA in healthy donors. PCR was performed using 60 Vbeta and 13 Jbeta primers. The assay was immunoSEQ multiplex PCR, and TCRdb's table has in-frame clones only and misses some. The sample lists about 190,000 clones; 80% to 85% were seen once. Sequencing was carried out using PBMCs. The source is a boy aged 2 to 10 in good health and CMV-seronegative.

This chain joins TRBV4-3 and TRBJ2-2, with TRBD1 matching over 12 bases. V shed 10 bases, J shed 3 bases, and the junction held 15 bases outside the gene matches. Germline V gene data show CDR1 as LGHNA and CDR2 as YSLEER. The CDR3 is 18 amino acids. Written as DNA, the CDR3 is TGCGCCAACGCCACCGGGACAGGGGGCGATGGGGACACCGGGGAGCTGTTTTTT. Its translation is CANATGTGGDGDTGELFF.

CDR3 DNA sequence: TGTGCCAGCAGCTCCTACCGAGGGGGGGCCGGGACTGAAGCTTTCTTT. It yields the protein CASSSYRGGAGTEAFF. The rearrangement links TRBV5-4 to TRBJ1-1; a weak D match, TRBD1 (6 bases). The CDR3 runs to 16 residues. V lost 3 bases to trimming and J lost 5 bases, with 20 bases between them. From germline, CDR1 is SGHNT and CDR2 YYREEE (reference sequence).

As DNA, the CDR3 is TGTGCCAGCAGTACCCCGACAGGGTTGGGCACAGATACGCAGTATTTT. Translation gives CASSTPTGLGTDTQYF. The chain recombines TRBV9 with TRBJ2-3; the match to TRBD1 covers 7 bases. J gave up 1 base and V 5 bases, and 10 bases lay outside the gene matches. CDR3 size: 16 residues. CDR1 and CDR2 from the germline V gene are SGDLS and YYNGEE.

The chain uses TRBV5-6 and TRBJ1-6, with D unresolved. Deletions cut 0 bases from V and 8 bases from J, with 12 bases between. From germline, CDR1 is SGHDT and CDR2 YYEEEE. There are 15 residues in the CDR3. In nucleotides, the CDR3 is TGTGCCAGCAGCTTGGATTTAAACCGAGATTCACCCCTCCACTTT. Translation: CASSLDLNRDSPLHF.

The rearrangement links TRBV30 to TRBJ2-7; 11 bases match TRBD2. Trimming at V came to 0 bases and at J to 6 bases, leaving 7 bases not matched to a gene. Germline V gene data show CDR1 as GTSNPN and CDR2 as SVGIG (reference sequence). The length of the CDR3 is 15 residues. For the CDR3, the DNA is TGTGCCTGGAGTGTAAGGGCTAGCGGGAGGACCGAGCAGTACTTC. Its translation: CAWSVRASGRTEQYF.

The J gene is TRBJ2-7, the V gene TRBV7-8, with 8 bases aligning to TRBD1. Germline CDR1 SGHVS, CDR2 FQNEAQ. This CDR3 comprises 13 residues. J lost 5 bases, V lost 5 bases, and 5 bases had no gene match. CDR3 in amino acids: CASSGGRGHEQYV. In DNA, the CDR3 is TGTGCCAGCAGCGGGGGCAGGGGGCACGAGCAGTACGTC.

The chain links TRBV19 to TRBJ1-6; TRBD1 agrees at 8 bases. CDR1 is LNHDA and CDR2 is SQIVND in the germline V gene (reference sequence). Trimming at V came to 5 bases and at J to 10 bases, leaving 10 bases not matched to a gene. This CDR3 spans 15 amino acids. This CDR3 reads CASSPRTGLYSPLHF. The DNA of the CDR3 is TGTGCCAGTAGTCCACGGACAGGGCTGTACTCACCCCTCCACTTT.

This clone has a single count. The chain carries TRBV6-4 and TRBJ1-1; possibly TRBD1 for D (5 bases). With 2 bases removed from V and 1 base from J, the gap between germline ends came to 11 bases. This CDR3 has 15 residues. Germline loops: CDR1 MRHNA, CDR2 SNTAGT. CDR3 amino acids: CASSDGARQNTEAFF. DNA of the CDR3: TGTGCCAGCAGTGACGGGGCCAGGCAGAACACTGAAGCTTTCTTT.

CDR3 loop: CASSFLATRNTEAFF. As DNA, the CDR3 is TGTGCCAGCAGCTTTTTAGCGACAAGGAACACTGAAGCTTTCTTT. This chain uses TRBV7-2 with TRBJ1-1; D remains ambiguous. Germline V gene sequence: CDR1 SGHTA, CDR2 FQGNSA. V was trimmed by 3 bases and J by 1 base, leaving 12 bases between them. The CDR3 has 15 amino acids.

J is TRBJ2-7 and V is TRBV7-2; 8 bases map to TRBD1. CDR1 and CDR2 from the germline V gene are SGHTA and FQGNSA. J was trimmed by 1 base and V by 5 bases; bases with no gene match: 13. The CDR3 extends over 17 amino acids. DNA for the CDR3: TGTGCCAGCAGCCTCGGACAGGGTACGACATTTTCCTACGAGCAGTACTTC. It codes for CASSLGQGTTFSYEQYF.

The chain has TRBV11-2 and TRBJ1-1; TRBD1 matches at 9 bases. This CDR3 has 14 amino acids. Unmatched junction bases numbered 6, after V lost 5 bases and J lost 5 bases. Germline CDR1 SGHAT, CDR2 FQNNGV. The CDR3 region has the DNA TGTGCCAGCAGCGGACAGGGGAGAGGGACTGAAGCTTTCTTT. The encoded protein is CASSGQGRGTEAFF.

This chain uses TRBV6-6 with TRBJ1-2; the match to TRBD1 covers 8 bases. With V trimmed by 2 bases and J by 0 bases, 2 bases remained unmatched. The CDR3 has 15 residues. Germline CDR1 and CDR2: MNHNY and SVGAGI (reference sequence). DNA of the CDR3: TGTGCCAGCAGTTACGTGGACAGGGCTAACTATGGCTACACCTTC. Its protein product is CASSYVDRANYGYTF.

The chain recombines TRBV19 with TRBJ1-2, with D maybe TRBD1 (5 bases). The ends were cut back, 6 bases at V and 7 bases at J, with 18 bases in the middle. CDR3 size: 14 residues. CDR1 and CDR2 (germline): LNHDA, SQIVND (reference sequence). CDR3 loop: CASSLKIGEGGYTF. CDR3 in DNA: TGTGCCAGTAGCCTAAAAATAGGGGAGGGTGGCTACACCTTC.

The rearrangement joins TRBV20-1 to TRBJ1-1; D gene uncertain. Germline CDR1 DFQATT, CDR2 SNEGSKA (reference sequence). V dropped 7 bases and J dropped 1 base, with 7 bases sitting between them. CDR3 size: 11 residues. CDR3 bases: TGCAGTGGTCACGGGAACACTGAAGCTTTCTTT. Amino acids: CSGHGNTEAFF.

The chain carries TRBV2 and TRBJ2-7, with 16 bases identical to TRBD2. Trimming removed 7 bases from V and 2 bases from J; junction bases left unmatched: 8. In germline, CDR1 is SNHLY, CDR2 FYNNEI. CDR3 length: 17 residues. CDR3 residues: CASMGTSGGASPYEQYV. The CDR3 DNA reads TGTGCCAGCATGGGGACTAGCGGGGGGGCTAGTCCCTACGAGCAGTACGTC.

The V gene is TRBV27, the J gene TRBJ2-7; D is unresolved. This CDR3 spans 11 amino acids. Germline CDR1 and CDR2: MNHEY and SMNVEV (reference sequence). V was trimmed by 7 bases and J by 6 bases, leaving 10 bases between them. This chain's CDR3 is CASNRPGEQYF. Here the CDR3 DNA reads TGTGCCAGCAATCGGCCGGGCGAGCAGTACTTC.

The chain carries TRBV12-2 and TRBJ2-7; the table's D call, TRBD1, has no DNA check behind it. TRBV12-2 is a listed pseudogene. This CDR3 has 13 residues. The CDR3 DNA sequence: TGTGCAAGTCGCTATGAACCGGGACAGGGGGAGTACGTC. Amino acid sequence: CASRYEPGQGEYV.

The chain recombines TRBV13 with TRBJ2-7; 12 positions agree with TRBD2. The CDR3 runs to 16 residues. The germline V gene has CDR1 PRHDT and CDR2 FYEKMQ (reference sequence). J gave up 3 bases and V 4 bases, and 7 bases lay outside the gene matches. The CDR3 is CASSSPKTSGSYEQYF. As DNA, the CDR3 is TGTGCCAGCAGCTCTCCAAAGACTAGCGGGAGCTACGAGCAGTACTTC.

The V gene is TRBV4-1, the J gene TRBJ2-2; D uncertain. This CDR3 spans 13 amino acids. In germline, CDR1 is MGHRA, CDR2 YSYEKL. V was trimmed by 0 bases and J by 5 bases, leaving 4 bases between them. The CDR3 DNA reads as TGCGCCAGCAGCCAAGATTTAACCGGGGAGCTGTTTTTT. This gives the protein CASSQDLTGELFF.

This chain connects TRBV10-2 to TRBJ2-1; TRBD2 agrees at 9 bases. Trimming cost V 7 bases and J 4 bases; bases outside gene matches: 5. This CDR3 contains 14 residues. The germline V gene encodes CDR1 WSHSY and CDR2 SAAADI. The CDR3 nucleotides read TGCGCCAGCATACGCGGGAGGGGATACAATGAGCAGTTCTTC. Protein product: CASIRGRGYNEQFF.

This chain links TRBV9 with TRBJ2-5; D might be TRBD2 (6 bases). This CDR3 region has 15 residues. Germline CDR1 SGDLS, CDR2 YYNGEE. V was cut by 0 bases and J by 1 base, with 10 bases left in between. Written as DNA, the CDR3 is TGTGCCAGCAGCGTAGGTGGGGGAGGCCAAGAGACCCAGTACTTC. Translated, it gives CASSVGGGGQETQYF. The full variable domain, its missing parts supplied by reference TRBV9 and TRBJ2-5, is DSGVTQTPKHLITATGQRVTLRCSPRSGDLSVYWYQQSLDQGLQFLIQYYNGEERAKGNILERFSAQQFPDLHSELNLSSLELGDSALYFCASSVGGGGQETQYFGPGTRLLVL.

The J gene is TRBJ2-2, the V gene TRBV28, with TRBD2 identical over 7 bases. The germline V gene has CDR1 MDHEN and CDR2 SYDVKM. This CDR3 is 15 amino acids long. V lost 6 bases and J lost 4; bases outside the gene matches: 8. The CDR3 DNA follows: TGTGCCAGCAGCTCCGTTGGGGGGGGCACCGGGGAGCTGTTTTTT. Its translation is CASSSVGGGTGELFF.

This clone was found once. The chain is built from TRBV18 and TRBJ2-3; no definite D call. Trimming removed 2 bases from V and 1 base from J, with 13 bases in between. Per germline, CDR1 KGHSH and CDR2 LQKENI. CDR3 length equals 16 residues. The chain's CDR3 is CASSPGPGRGTDTQYF. In DNA form, the CDR3 reads TGTGCCAGCTCACCAGGGCCAGGTAGAGGCACAGATACGCAGTATTTT.

The chain carries TRBV2 and TRBJ1-3; no clear D. The CDR3 extends over 12 amino acids. With 6 bases removed from V and 0 bases from J, the gap between germline ends came to 3 bases. Germline V CDR1 and CDR2: SNHLY, FYNNEI. CDR3 sequence (DNA): TGTGCCAGCAGCCTCTCTGGAAACACCATATATTTT. Amino acids: CASSLSGNTIYF. The full variable domain, its missing parts supplied by reference TRBV2 and TRBJ1-3, is EPEVTQTPSHQVTQMGQEVILRCVPISNHLYFYWYRQILGQKVEFLVSFYNNEISEKSEIFDDQFSVERPDGSNFTLKIRSTKLEDSAMYFCASSLSGNTIYFGEGSWLTVV.

The chain is built from TRBV6-8 and TRBJ2-1; D remains ambiguous. The germline gives CDR1 MNHGY, CDR2 SAAAGT. Between the trimmed V and J ends, which lost 2 bases and 8 bases, there was a span of 13 bases. This CDR3 is 14 amino acids long. The CDR3 nucleotides are TGTGCCAGCAGTTACCCCCGCTCTAGATATGAGCAGTTCTTC. Residues: CASSYPRSRYEQFF.

The gene calls are TRBV6-5 and TRBJ2-5; tentatively, D is TRBD2 (5 bases). The CDR3 length is 14 residues. Germline lookup yields CDR1 MNHEY and CDR2 SVGAGI. Trimming cost V 5 bases and J 4 bases, with 14 bases left between them. The CDR3 here is CASSEGLARETQYF. The CDR3 region has the DNA TGTGCCAGCAGTGAAGGGCTAGCAAGAGAGACCCAGTACTTC.

The V gene is TRBV6-1, the J gene TRBJ2-7, with 8 bases fitting TRBD1. The CDR3 runs 13 residues. Trimming at V came to 3 bases and at J to 5 bases, leaving 3 bases not matched to a gene. Per the germline V gene, CDR1 is MNHNS and CDR2 is SASEGT. The CDR3 DNA sequence: TGTGCCAGCAGTGAGAGACAGGGGAACGAGCAGTACTTC. Translating gives CASSERQGNEQYF.

About this clone itself: This specimen includes other DNA sequences encoding the same CDR3. This chain uses TRBV14 with TRBJ1-2; 8 nucleotides align to TRBD1. J was trimmed by 8 bases and V by 3 bases; bases with no gene match: 17. The CDR3 has 17 amino acids. Germline V gene sequence: CDR1 SGHDN, CDR2 FVKESK. The CDR3 spells CASSHSIVGQGRRGYTF. CDR3 sequence (DNA): TGTGCCAGCAGCCATTCTATCGTAGGACAGGGACGTCGAGGCTACACCTTC.

This chain connects TRBV10-3 to TRBJ2-3; D is possibly TRBD2 (5 bases). The CDR3 length is 13 residues. Trimming cost V 10 bases and J 0 bases, with 11 bases left between them. Looked up from germline, CDR1 is ENHRY and CDR2 is SYGVKD. CDR3 residues: CAKRGSSTDTQYF. CDR3 coding DNA: TGTGCCAAACGGGGATCTAGCACAGATACGCAGTATTTT.

V is TRBV14 and J is TRBJ1-2, with TRBD1 as a possible D gene (5 bases). Germline lookup yields CDR1 SGHDN and CDR2 FVKESK. The CDR3 spans 14 residues. V dropped 3 bases and J dropped 2 bases, with 10 bases sitting between them. The CDR3 region has the DNA TGTGCCAGCAGCCAGACAGAATTCAACTATGGCTACACCTTC. Translating it yields CASSQTEFNYGYTF.

The V gene is TRBV13, the J gene TRBJ2-7; 12 bases fit TRBD2. The CDR3 consists of 14 residues. V shed 4 bases, J shed 5 bases, and the junction held 3 bases outside the gene matches. Germline V gene sequence: CDR1 PRHDT, CDR2 FYEKMQ (reference sequence). In DNA form, the CDR3 reads TGTGCCAGCAGCTGGAGGACTAGCGGGAACGAGCAGTACTTC. This gives the protein CASSWRTSGNEQYF.

This clone was detected a few times. The chain recombines TRBV4-3 with TRBJ2-2; perhaps TRBD1 as D (6 bases). CDR1 and CDR2 from the germline V gene are LGHNA and YSLEER. This CDR3 contains 15 residues. V dropped 4 bases and J dropped 7 bases, with 16 bases sitting between them. As DNA, the CDR3 is TGCGCCAGCAGCCCCTACAGGGATTTGGGCGGGGAGCTGTTTTTT. It encodes CASSPYRDLGGELFF.